This TCR beta chain stems from a study of post-analysis software for immune sequencing data (dated by TCRdb to between 2015 and 2016). As for the study more broadly: Relapsing-remitting, secondary progressive and progressive-relapsing multiple sclerosis were recorded as disease courses, and subtype annotation was lacking for some patients. Patient repertoires were compared against ten to twelve previously published healthy control repertoires from donors aged 6 to 25 years. A subset of samples was prepared in parallel using single-end sample barcoding, then pooled and co-amplified after Illumina adapter ligation. What the work shows at the level of the full study, not this receptor alone: Compared with controls, multiple sclerosis patients had significantly lower normalized Chao1 diversity, a finding suggesting substantial peripheral T-cell clonal expansion. The control group was slightly older than the multiple sclerosis patient group. Direct clustering with F measure revealed strong co-clustering of samples prepared in the same batch, which led to a batch-effect correction. Significantly higher frequencies in patients than in controls were found for several TRBV segments, including TRBV5-6, TRBV5-1 and TRBV20-1.

To demonstrate the VDJtools post-analysis software, TCR beta repertoires were profiled from the peripheral blood of 10 to 15 young patients with multiple sclerosis. The multiple sclerosis patients were children and adolescents between about 6 and 16 years of age. The method was PCR. Sequencing was performed on an Illumina HiSeq 2500. Unique molecular identifiers were incorporated into TCR beta cDNA libraries to reduce PCR and sequencing biases. Approximately 500,000 cDNA molecules were obtained per 1 to 10 million input T cells, so each molecule approximated one T cell. Patient libraries were prepared and sequenced with the same protocol used for the earlier healthy control dataset. Within a given batch, samples were prepared together, multiplexed and sequenced on the same HiSeq lane. The study's processing was this. MIGEC was used to process the raw barcoded reads, and molecular identifier groups with only a single read were discarded before consensus assembly and CDR3 extraction. Clonotype tables were post-analysed with VDJtools, and diversity was normalized by down-sampling all datasets to the smallest sample size. To correct batch-related cross-sample contamination, repertoire overlap clustering matched CDR3 amino acid sequences but not nucleotide sequences. In-frame beta chains were kept once TCRdb had trimmed the public reads at Q25 with fastp and called clones with MiXCR. Every distinct CDR3 protein forms one entry, paired with its most common genes and DNA. It is TCRdb's table, rather than the study itself, that gives the V and J calls and clone size. Here the sample has more than 500,000 distinct CDR3 sequences; around a third occur a single time. In total, the top ten clones hold 6% of the sample.

This clonotype was seen only once. The antigen this receptor binds is unknown. Per-base quality was not reported, and no clone a single base away is much larger than it. Trimming costs V 3 bases and J 8 bases, and their ends lie 12 bases apart. The CDR3, cysteine through phenylalanine, is 13 amino acids long. Of all the DNA, just the CDR3 is kept, 39 bases in frame from base 1. CDR1 KGHSH and CDR2 LQKENI were looked up in the germline V gene. The clonotype was recovered from a girl aged 2-17 years with multiple sclerosis. The receptor chain draws on TRBV18 and TRBJ2-3; a weak D assignment points to TRBD1 (5 bases agree). The sequencing input was blood. The DNA sequence is given as TGTGCCAGCTCACCCTTGCAGGGTCTTACGCAGTATTTT. This translates into CASSPLQGLTQYF.